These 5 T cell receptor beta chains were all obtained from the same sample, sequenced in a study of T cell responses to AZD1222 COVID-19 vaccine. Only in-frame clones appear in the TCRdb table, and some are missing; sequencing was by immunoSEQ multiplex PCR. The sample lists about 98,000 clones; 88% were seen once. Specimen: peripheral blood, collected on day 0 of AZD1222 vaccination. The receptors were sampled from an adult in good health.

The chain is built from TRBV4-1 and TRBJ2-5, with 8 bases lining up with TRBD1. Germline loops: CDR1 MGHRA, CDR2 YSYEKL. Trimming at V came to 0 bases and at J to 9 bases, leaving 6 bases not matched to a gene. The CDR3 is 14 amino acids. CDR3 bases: TGCGCCAGCAGCCAAGACGACAGGGGAATAGCCCAGTACTTC. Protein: CASSQDDRGIAQYF.

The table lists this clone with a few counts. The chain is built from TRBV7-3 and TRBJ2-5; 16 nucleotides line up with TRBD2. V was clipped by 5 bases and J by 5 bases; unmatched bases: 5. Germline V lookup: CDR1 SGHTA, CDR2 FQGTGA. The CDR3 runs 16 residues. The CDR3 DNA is TGTGCCAGCAGCACCGGGACTAGCGGGAGGGGGGAGACCCAGTACTTC. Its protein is CASSTGTSGRGETQYF.

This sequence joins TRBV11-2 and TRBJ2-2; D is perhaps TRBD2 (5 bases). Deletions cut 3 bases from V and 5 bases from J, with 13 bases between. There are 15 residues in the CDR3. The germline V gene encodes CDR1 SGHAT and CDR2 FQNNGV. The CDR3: CASSFRRSGTGELFF. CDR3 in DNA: TGTGCCAGCAGCTTCAGGAGGAGTGGGACCGGGGAGCTGTTTTTT.

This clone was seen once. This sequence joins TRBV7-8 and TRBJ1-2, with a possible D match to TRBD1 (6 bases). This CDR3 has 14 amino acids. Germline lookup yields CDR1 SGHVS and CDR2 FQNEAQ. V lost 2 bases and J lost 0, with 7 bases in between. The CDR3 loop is CASSLRQANYGYTF. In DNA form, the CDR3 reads TGTGCCAGCAGCTTAAGACAGGCTAACTATGGCTACACCTTC.

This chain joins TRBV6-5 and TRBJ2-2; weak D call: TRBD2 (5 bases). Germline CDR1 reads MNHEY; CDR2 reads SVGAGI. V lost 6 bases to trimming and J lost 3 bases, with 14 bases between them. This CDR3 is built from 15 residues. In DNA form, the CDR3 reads TGTGCCAGCAGCCCAGGACGGACTTACACCGGGGAGCTGTTTTTT. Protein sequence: CASSPGRTYTGELFF.